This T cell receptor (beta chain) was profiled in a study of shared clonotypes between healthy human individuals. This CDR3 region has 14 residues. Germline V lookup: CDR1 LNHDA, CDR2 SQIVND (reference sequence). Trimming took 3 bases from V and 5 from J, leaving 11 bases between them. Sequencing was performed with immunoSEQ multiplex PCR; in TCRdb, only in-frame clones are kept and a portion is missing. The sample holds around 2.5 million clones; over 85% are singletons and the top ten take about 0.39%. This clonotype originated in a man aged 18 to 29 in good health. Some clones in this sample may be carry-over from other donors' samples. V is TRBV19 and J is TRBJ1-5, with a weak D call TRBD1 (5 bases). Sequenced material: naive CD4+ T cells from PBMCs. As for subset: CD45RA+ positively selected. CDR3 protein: CASSIWGSHQPQHF. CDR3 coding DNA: TGTGCCAGTAGTATTTGGGGGTCTCATCAGCCCCAGCATTTT.